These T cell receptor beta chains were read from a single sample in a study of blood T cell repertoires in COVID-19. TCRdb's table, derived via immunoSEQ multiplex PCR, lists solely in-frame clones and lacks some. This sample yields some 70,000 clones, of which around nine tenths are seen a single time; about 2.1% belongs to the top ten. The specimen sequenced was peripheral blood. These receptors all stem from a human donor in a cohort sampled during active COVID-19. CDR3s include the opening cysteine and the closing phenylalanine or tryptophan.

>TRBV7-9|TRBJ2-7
CASSYGTRAEQYF
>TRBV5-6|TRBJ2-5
CASSLAGYRETQYF
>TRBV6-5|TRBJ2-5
CASMRGGVGRETQYF
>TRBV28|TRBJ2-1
CASRGGGLARDNEQFF
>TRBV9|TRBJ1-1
CASSYAPPGRAGAEAFF
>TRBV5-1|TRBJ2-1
CATARGAGEYNEQFF
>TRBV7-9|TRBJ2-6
CASSFGHSGANVLTF
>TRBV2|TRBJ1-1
CASNIQGTEAFF
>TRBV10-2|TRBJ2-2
CASRGLKLNTGELFF
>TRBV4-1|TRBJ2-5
CASSQERRERGVVETQYF
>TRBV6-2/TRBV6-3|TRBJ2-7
CASSSPGLASEQYF
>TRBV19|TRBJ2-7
CASSIGREAVYEQYF
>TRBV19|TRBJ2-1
CASSIFVGRYNEQFF
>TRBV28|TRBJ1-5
CASSFRVNQPQHF
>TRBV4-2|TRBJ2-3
CASSPHQRGGGDTQYF
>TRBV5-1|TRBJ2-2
CASSLGTANTGELFF
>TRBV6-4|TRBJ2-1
CASTVSGGVGEQFF
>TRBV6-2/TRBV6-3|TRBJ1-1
CASSYSKGAGTEAFF
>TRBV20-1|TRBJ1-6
CSASWDTGSPLHF
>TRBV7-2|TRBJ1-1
CASSSGPNTEAFF
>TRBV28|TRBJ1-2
CASSLIPGQIDYTF
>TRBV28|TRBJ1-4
CASSSPTGPGEKLFF
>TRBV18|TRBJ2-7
CASSPTGTGAYEQYF
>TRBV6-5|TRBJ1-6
CASSPGTGSSPLHF
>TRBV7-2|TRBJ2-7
CASSWAGTSGTYEQYF
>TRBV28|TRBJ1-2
CASSPQGDAYGYTF
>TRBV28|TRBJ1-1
CASSRHFEAFF
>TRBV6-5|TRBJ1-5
CASSYSRDRRNQPQHF
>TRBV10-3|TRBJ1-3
CAISRQGSQGNTIYF
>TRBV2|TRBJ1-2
CASSELQGAGGYTF
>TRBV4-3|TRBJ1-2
CASSQEKVGHQLYGYTF
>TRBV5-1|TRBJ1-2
CASSSGAPNYGYTF
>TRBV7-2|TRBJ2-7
CASSETQGRISYEQYF
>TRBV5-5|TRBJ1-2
CASSLGGGNFNYGYTF
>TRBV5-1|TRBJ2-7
CASSLAGTGGGEQYF
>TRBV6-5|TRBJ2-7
CASSLGTGGPYEQYF
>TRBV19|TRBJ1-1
CASRLTGTMVSNTEAFF
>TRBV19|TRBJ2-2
CASTNIGGNTGELFF
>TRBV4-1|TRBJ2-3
CASSQTLQGLAGGPSQYF
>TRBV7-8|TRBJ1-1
CASSLWITGEDAFF
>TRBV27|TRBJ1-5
CASSSRVAQPQHF
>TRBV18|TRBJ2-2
CASSPGQGPTGELFF
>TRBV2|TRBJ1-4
CASSGDKGLEKLFF
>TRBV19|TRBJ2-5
CASSMGTGLETQYF
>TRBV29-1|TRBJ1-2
CSVSYRKASNYGYTF
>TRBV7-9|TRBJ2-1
CATTKVGGDNEQFF
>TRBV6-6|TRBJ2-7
CASSLGGGRQYF
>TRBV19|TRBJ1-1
CASSSLFLGSTEAFF